This is a list of T cell receptor beta chains from one sample in a study of cytotoxic CD8 clonotypes in ibrutinib-treated CLL. Here immunoSEQ multiplex PCR was the method, and the copy in TCRdb shows in-frame clones only, minus some. This table has around 310,000 clones, roughly 79% appearing once. The sample in question was PBMCs, obtained before ibrutinib treatment. The receptors come from a human donor with chronic lymphocytic leukemia. Both conserved end residues are part of each CDR3. Each record gives: J gene, clone size, D gene, V gene, CDR3 protein, CDR3 DNA. D genes are given only for firm matches. Clone size, where shown, is once, few, many, or a class for clones that have expanded.

J: TRBJ1-2
size: NA
D: NA
V: TRBV2
CDR3: CASNSPYGYTF
DNA: TGTGCCAGCAATTCGCCCTATGGCTACACCTTC

J: TRBJ2-2
size: few
D: NA
V: TRBV28
CDR3: CASSLRYTGELFF
DNA: TGTGCCAGCAGCCTACGTTACACCGGGGAGCTGTTTTTT

J: TRBJ2-5
size: once
D: TRBD1
V: TRBV6-5
CDR3: CASSSGTGVQETQYF
DNA: TGTGCCAGCAGTTCCGGGACAGGGGTCCAAGAGACCCAGTACTTC

J: TRBJ1-5
size: NA
D: NA
V: TRBV6-1
CDR3: CASTRGDQPQHF
DNA: TGTGCCAGCACAAGGGGTGATCAGCCCCAGCATTTT

J: TRBJ1-5
size: NA
D: NA
V: TRBV4-1
CDR3: CASSQDGGSNQPQHF
DNA: TGCGCCAGCAGCCAAGATGGGGGAAGCAATCAGCCCCAGCATTTT

J: TRBJ2-7
size: NA
D: NA
V: TRBV27
CDR3: CASSFGDLSYEQYF
DNA: TGTGCCAGCAGTTTTGGGGACTTATCCTACGAGCAGTACTTC

J: TRBJ1-2
size: NA
D: NA
V: TRBV6-5
CDR3: CASSDGGGRGYTF
DNA: TGTGCCAGCAGTGACGGAGGGGGAAGAGGCTACACCTTC

J: TRBJ2-7
size: NA
D: NA
V: TRBV5-6
CDR3: CASSLVVDYEQYF
DNA: TGTGCCAGCAGCTTGGTCGTCGATTACGAGCAGTACTTC

J: TRBJ2-5
size: NA
D: TRBD2
V: TRBV5-1
CDR3: CASRWDTGGSETQYF
DNA: TGCGCCAGCCGCTGGGATACGGGAGGGTCGGAGACCCAGTACTTC

J: TRBJ1-2
size: NA
D: NA
V: TRBV29-1
CDR3: CSGGLRDSYGYTF
DNA: TGCAGCGGAGGACTGAGGGATAGCTATGGCTACACCTTC

J: TRBJ1-2
size: NA
D: NA
V: TRBV7-2
CDR3: CASSLGESFYTF
DNA: TGTGCCAGCAGCTTAGGAGAGAGCTTCTACACCTTC

J: TRBJ2-2
size: NA
D: NA
V: TRBV11-1
CDR3: CASSTDPPGGELFF
DNA: TGTGCCAGCAGTACGGACCCTCCCGGCGGGGAGCTGTTTTTT

J: TRBJ1-5
size: NA
D: NA
V: TRBV30
CDR3: CAWSSGPDQPQHF
DNA: TGTGCCTGGAGTTCGGGTCCCGATCAGCCCCAGCATTTT

J: TRBJ1-3
size: NA
D: NA
V: TRBV6-1
CDR3: CASSDGGTSSGNTIYF
DNA: TGTGCCAGCAGTGACGGTGGAACTAGTTCTGGAAACACCATATATTTT

J: TRBJ1-5
size: NA
D: NA
V: TRBV7-8
CDR3: CASSLGQERPQHF
DNA: TGTGCCAGCAGCTTAGGCCAAGAACGGCCCCAGCATTTT

J: TRBJ2-7
size: few
D: NA
V: TRBV5-5
CDR3: CASSPSLRYEQYF
DNA: TGTGCCAGCAGCCCAAGTCTCCGCTACGAGCAGTACTTC

J: TRBJ2-2
size: NA
D: NA
V: TRBV7-3
CDR3: CASSLEWIDTGELFF
DNA: TGTGCCAGCAGCTTAGAGTGGATTGACACCGGGGAGCTGTTTTTT

J: TRBJ2-5
size: NA
D: TRBD2
V: TRBV28
CDR3: CASSHTSVRGETQYF
DNA: TGTGCCAGCAGCCATACTAGCGTGAGAGGGGAGACCCAGTACTTC

J: TRBJ2-3
size: NA
D: TRBD2
V: TRBV7-9
CDR3: CASSLAASGRMVTDTQYF
DNA: TGTGCCAGCAGCTTAGCCGCTAGCGGGAGGATGGTGACAGATACGCAGTATTTT

J: TRBJ2-6
size: once
D: TRBD1
V: TRBV4-3
CDR3: CASSHGTGAGANVLTF
DNA: TGCGCCAGCAGCCATGGCACAGGGGCCGGGGCCAACGTCCTGACTTTC

J: TRBJ2-2
size: NA
D: TRBD2
V: TRBV19
CDR3: CASNPGLAGYTGELFF
DNA: TGTGCCAGTAACCCGGGACTAGCGGGATACACCGGGGAGCTGTTTTTT

J: TRBJ2-5
size: few
D: TRBD1
V: TRBV7-9
CDR3: CASSTGATETQYF
DNA: TGTGCCAGCAGCACAGGGGCGACTGAGACCCAGTACTTC

J: TRBJ2-6
size: NA
D: NA
V: TRBV19
CDR3: CASSIMVSGANVLTF
DNA: TGTGCCAGTAGTATTATGGTCTCTGGGGCCAACGTCCTGACTTTC

J: TRBJ1-5
size: NA
D: NA
V: TRBV6-1
CDR3: CASSELPGHSNQPQHF
DNA: TGTGCCAGCAGTGAACTACCAGGGCATAGCAATCAGCCCCAGCATTTT

J: TRBJ2-7
size: NA
D: TRBD1
V: TRBV5-6
CDR3: CATRRGQGGEQYF
DNA: TGTGCCACCCGAAGGGGACAGGGAGGCGAGCAGTACTTC

J: TRBJ1-2
size: NA
D: TRBD1
V: TRBV27
CDR3: CASSLTNTGTGNYGYTF
DNA: TGTGCCAGCAGTTTAACAAATACCGGGACAGGGAACTATGGCTACACCTTC

J: TRBJ2-1
size: NA
D: TRBD2
V: TRBV19
CDR3: CASSVLAGGVNEQFF
DNA: TGTGCCAGTAGTGTGCTAGCGGGAGGTGTCAATGAGCAGTTCTTC

J: TRBJ2-7
size: NA
D: NA
V: TRBV6-6
CDR3: CASRRGSLEYEQYF
DNA: TGTGCCAGCAGACGGGGGTCATTGGAATACGAGCAGTACTTC

J: TRBJ2-7
size: NA
D: TRBD2
V: TRBV18
CDR3: CASSPTSGRDEQYF
DNA: TGTGCCAGCTCACCAACTAGCGGGAGGGACGAGCAGTACTTC

J: TRBJ1-1
size: NA
D: NA
V: TRBV19
CDR3: CATKGQQNTEAFF
DNA: TGTGCCACCAAAGGACAGCAGAACACTGAAGCTTTCTTT

J: TRBJ1-1
size: NA
D: NA
V: TRBV29-1
CDR3: CSVASWDTEAFF
DNA: TGCAGCGTTGCTTCCTGGGACACTGAAGCTTTCTTT

J: TRBJ2-1
size: NA
D: NA
V: TRBV27
CDR3: CASSHGVDSAQFF
DNA: TGTGCCAGCAGCCATGGGGTAGACAGTGCGCAGTTCTTC

J: TRBJ2-1
size: NA
D: NA
V: TRBV18
CDR3: CASSPRGDLNEQFF
DNA: TGTGCCAGCTCACCAAGGGGGGATTTAAATGAGCAGTTCTTC

J: TRBJ2-7
size: few
D: NA
V: TRBV5-1
CDR3: CASSLAGGETYEQYF
DNA: TGCGCCAGCAGCTTGGCCGGCGGGGAGACCTACGAGCAGTACTTC

J: TRBJ2-7
size: once
D: TRBD1
V: TRBV18
CDR3: CASSSNVEGATYEQYF
DNA: TGTGCCAGCTCATCAAACGTAGAGGGGGCGACCTACGAGCAGTACTTC

J: TRBJ2-4
size: NA
D: NA
V: TRBV7-8
CDR3: CASSLGFGSFAKNIQYF
DNA: TGTGCCAGCAGCTTAGGGTTCGGCAGTTTCGCCAAAAACATTCAGTACTTC

J: TRBJ2-7
size: NA
D: TRBD1
V: TRBV4-3
CDR3: CASSQDGRTGGLEQYF
DNA: TGCGCCAGCAGCCAAGATGGCCGGACAGGGGGTCTTGAGCAGTACTTC

J: TRBJ1-2
size: NA
D: NA
V: TRBV4-3
CDR3: CASSQGVANYGYTF
DNA: TGCGCCAGCAGCCAAGGTGTAGCTAACTATGGCTACACCTTC

J: TRBJ2-3
size: NA
D: NA
V: TRBV7-3
CDR3: CASSSSTDTQYF
DNA: TGTGCCAGCAGCTCGTCGACAGATACGCAGTATTTT

J: TRBJ2-7
size: NA
D: NA
V: TRBV12-2
CDR3: CASRPLTVAGKYF
DNA: TGTGCAAGTCGCCCTTTGACCGTCGCAGGCAAGTACTTC

J: TRBJ2-3
size: NA
D: NA
V: TRBV11-1
CDR3: CASSSGDTQYF
DNA: TGTGCCAGCAGCTCGGGAGATACGCAGTATTTT

J: TRBJ2-3
size: NA
D: NA
V: TRBV5-1
CDR3: CASSLGEGLDTQYF
DNA: TGCGCCAGCAGCTTGGGAGAGGGCCTAGATACGCAGTATTTT

J: TRBJ2-1
size: NA
D: NA
V: TRBV7-9
CDR3: CASSFLTGTNEEQFF
DNA: TGTGCCAGCAGCTTTCTAACGGGGACCAATGAAGAGCAGTTCTTC

J: TRBJ2-1
size: NA
D: NA
V: TRBV7-8
CDR3: CASSRAGAHNEQFF
DNA: TGTGCCAGCAGCCGAGCCGGGGCCCACAATGAGCAGTTCTTC

J: TRBJ1-1
size: NA
D: NA
V: TRBV11-2
CDR3: CASNPLQGPNTEAFF
DNA: TGTGCCAGCAACCCATTGCAGGGACCGAACACTGAAGCTTTCTTT

J: TRBJ1-1
size: NA
D: NA
V: TRBV18
CDR3: CASSPLQGRNTEAFF
DNA: TGTGCCAGCTCACCACTTCAGGGCAGGAACACTGAAGCTTTCTTT

J: TRBJ1-3
size: NA
D: TRBD1
V: TRBV10-3
CDR3: CAISESPGGPSGNTIYF
DNA: TGTGCCATCAGTGAGTCCCCAGGGGGACCCTCTGGAAACACCATATATTTT